These T cell receptor beta chains were read from a single sample in a study of CD8+CD57+ T cells in acquired aplastic anemia. TCRdb recomputed calls from the reads with MiXCR, one row per CDR3 protein. The sample shows some 170,000 distinct CDR3 sequences, 71% of them seen only once. The sequencing input was sorted CD4+, CD8+, or CD8+CD57+ T cells (not recorded which) from PBMCs. Every receptor here comes from a human donor with aplastic anemia. CDR3s include the opening cysteine and the closing phenylalanine or tryptophan. A D gene is named only where the DNA matches it firmly. The size field is filled for only some rows; it gives once, few, many or a size class.

TRBJ1-6,TRBV10-2,-,-,CASRDSINSPLHF,TGCGCCAGCCGGGACTCTATTAATTCACCCCTCCACTTT
TRBJ1-5,TRBV15,-,-,CATSNGWEQYSNQPQHF,TGTGCCACCAGCAACGGTTGGGAGCAGTATAGCAATCAGCCCCAGCATTTT
TRBJ1-5,TRBV19,-,-,CASNGALAPQHF,TGTGCCAGTAACGGGGCCCTGGCGCCCCAGCATTTT
TRBJ2-1,TRBV19,-,-,CASSIDGATYEQFF,TGTGCCAGTAGTATAGACGGCGCTACCTACGAGCAGTTCTTC
TRBJ1-5,TRBV6-5,TRBD1,many,CASSAGTGGGQPQHF,TGTGCCAGCAGCGCCGGGACAGGGGGCGGTCAGCCCCAGCATTTT
TRBJ2-5,TRBV27,TRBD2,few,CASSSLLGGGPETQYF,TGTGCCAGCAGTTCACTCCTCGGGGGGGGGCCAGAGACCCAGTACTTC
TRBJ2-7,TRBV11-2,TRBD2,-,CASSLEGGGAYEQYF,TGTGCCAGCAGCTTAGAGGGCGGGGGAGCCTACGAGCAGTACTTC
TRBJ2-7,TRBV20-1,-,-,CSAQGFEFYEQYF,TGCAGTGCCCAGGGGTTTGAATTCTACGAGCAGTACTTC
TRBJ2-7,TRBV7-2,TRBD1,once,CASSPTGGLIDEQYF,TGTGCCAGCAGCCCAACAGGGGGTCTGATAGACGAGCAGTACTTC
TRBJ2-2,TRBV25-1,-,-,CASSEWRTGELFF,TGTGCCAGCAGTGAATGGCGTACCGGGGAGCTGTTTTTT
TRBJ2-1,TRBV6-1,TRBD2,-,CASSLSGGASAEQFF,TGTGCCAGCAGTCTAAGCGGGGGGGCTAGTGCTGAGCAGTTCTTC
TRBJ1-1,TRBV13,TRBD1,-,CASSQTPGQGVTEAFF,TGTGCCAGCAGCCAGACTCCGGGACAGGGTGTGACTGAAGCTTTCTTT
TRBJ2-5,TRBV29-1,TRBD1,-,CSVQDRGGETQYF,TGCAGCGTGCAAGACAGGGGAGGTGAGACCCAGTACTTC
TRBJ2-7,TRBV5-8,-,-,CASSHRGGEQYF,TGTGCCAGCTCCCACCGAGGGGGCGAGCAGTACTTC
TRBJ2-3,TRBV7-9,-,once,CASSASGGTDTQYF,TGTGCCAGCAGCGCCTCTGGGGGCACAGATACGCAGTATTTT
TRBJ2-7,TRBV7-2,TRBD1,-,CASSRTGIPYEQYF,TGTGCCAGCAGCCGGACAGGGATACCCTACGAGCAGTACTTC
TRBJ2-1,TRBV19,-,many,CASSIAGSGSYNEQFF,TGTGCCAGTAGTATAGCGGGAAGCGGGTCCTACAATGAGCAGTTCTTC
TRBJ1-5,TRBV20-1,-,-,CSATAGSGQPQHF,TGCAGTGCTACGGCCGGGTCGGGACAGCCCCAGCATTTT
TRBJ2-4,TRBV7-8,-,-,CASSSWIGNIQYF,TGTGCCAGCAGCTCCTGGATAGGAAACATTCAGTACTTC
TRBJ1-5,TRBV7-8,-,-,CASHSGGSNQPQHF,TGTGCCAGCCACTCGGGCGGTAGCAATCAGCCCCAGCATTTT
TRBJ2-7,TRBV20-1,-,many,CSARDVTGELEEQYF,TGCAGTGCTAGAGATGTAACGGGAGAGTTGGAAGAACAGTACTTC
TRBJ2-2,TRBV19,-,-,CASTPGANTGELFF,TGTGCCAGTACTCCGGGAGCGAACACCGGGGAGCTGTTTTTT
TRBJ1-1,TRBV19,-,-,CASSIDRNRATEAFF,TGTGCCAGTAGTATAGATCGGAACAGGGCCACTGAAGCTTTCTTT
TRBJ1-6,TRBV9,-,few,CASSTAGQGSPLHF,TGTGCCAGCAGTACCGCAGGTCAAGGGTCACCCCTCCACTTT
TRBJ1-1,TRBV20-1,-,few,CSAPGRGGEAFF,TGCAGTGCCCCCGGCAGGGGAGGTGAAGCTTTCTTT
TRBJ2-7,TRBV6-1,TRBD2,many,CASSTSGEYEQYF,TGTGCCAGCAGTACTAGCGGGGAGTACGAGCAGTACTTC
TRBJ1-2,TRBV2,TRBD1,-,CASSGGALYGYTF,TGTGCCAGCTCAGGGGGCGCTTTATATGGCTACACCTTC
TRBJ2-1,TRBV7-9,TRBD1,few,CASSIRQGPAYDNEQFF,TGTGCCAGCAGCATTCGACAGGGACCCGCCTATGATAATGAGCAGTTCTTC
TRBJ2-2,TRBV15,-,-,CASSLEDTNTGELFF,TGTGCCAGCAGCTTAGAGGACACGAACACCGGGGAGCTGTTTTTT
TRBJ2-2,TRBV7-9,-,-,CARPGQPNTGELFF,TGTGCCAGGCCTGGACAGCCGAACACCGGGGAGCTGTTTTTT
TRBJ2-5,TRBV7-4,-,-,CASGVIPAETQYF,TGTGCCAGCGGCGTTATCCCCGCAGAGACCCAGTACTTC
TRBJ2-6,TRBV7-3,TRBD1,-,CASSSGTGGSGANVLTF,TGTGCCAGCAGCTCCGGGACAGGGGGCTCTGGGGCCAACGTCCTGACTTTC
TRBJ2-1,TRBV20-1,TRBD2,-,CSAVPKAGEQFF,TGCAGTGCTGTCCCCAAAGCGGGGGAGCAGTTCTTC
TRBJ1-2,TRBV9,-,-,CASTQDRQNYGYAF,TGTGCCAGCACCCAAGACCGACAGAACTATGGCTACGCCTTC
TRBJ2-1,TRBV20-1,-,-,CSARVRVLVLDNEQFF,TGCAGTGCTAGAGTCCGGGTGTTAGTCTTAGACAATGAGCAGTTCTTC
TRBJ2-3,TRBV6-2/TRBV6-3,-,-,CASSYSKGGGLFTDTQYF,TGTGCCAGCAGTTACTCTAAAGGGGGGGGCTTGTTCACAGATACGCAGTATTTT
TRBJ1-1,TRBV5-8,-,-,CASKVTSNNEAFF,TGTGCCAGCAAAGTAACGTCCAATAATGAAGCTTTCTTT
TRBJ2-7,TRBV20-1,TRBD1,-,CSARVRTGAYEQYF,TGCAGTGCTAGAGTGCGGACAGGGGCCTACGAGCAGTACTTC
TRBJ1-5,TRBV19,TRBD1,-,CASSIGGQGISQHF,TGTGCCAGTAGTATAGGGGGACAGGGGATATCCCAGCATTTT
TRBJ2-1,TRBV6-4,TRBD2,many,CASSETSGSYNEQFF,TGTGCCAGCAGTGAAACTAGCGGATCCTACAATGAGCAGTTCTTC
TRBJ2-1,TRBV19,-,-,CASSIGQYNEQFF,TGTGCCAGTAGTATTGGACAGTACAATGAGCAGTTCTTC
TRBJ2-1,TRBV19,TRBD1,few,CASSVTGNEQFF,TGTGCCAGTAGTGTGACAGGGAATGAGCAGTTCTTC
TRBJ2-3,TRBV5-1,TRBD1,-,CASSLADRGRTDTQYF,TGCGCCAGCAGCTTGGCGGACAGGGGACGCACAGATACGCAGTATTTT
TRBJ2-3,TRBV5-5,-,once,CASSLGVDTQYF,TGTGCCAGCAGTTTGGGCGTAGATACGCAGTATTTT
TRBJ2-1,TRBV10-3,-,-,CAITGSPEHNEQFF,TGTGCCATCACGGGTTCTCCGGAGCACAATGAGCAGTTCTTC
TRBJ2-7,TRBV29-1,TRBD1,few,CSVVGGQGSYEQYF,TGCAGCGTTGTAGGGGGACAGGGTTCCTACGAGCAGTACTTC
TRBJ2-7,TRBV20-1,-,few,CSATLRGEAQYF,TGCAGTGCTACCCTCAGGGGGGAGGCGCAGTACTTC
TRBJ2-2,TRBV19,-,-,CASSNPGKGELFF,TGTGCCAGTAGCAATCCGGGGAAAGGGGAGCTGTTTTTT
TRBJ1-3,TRBV19,-,-,CASSLNSGNTIYF,TGTGCCAGTAGCCTAAACTCTGGAAACACCATATATTTT
TRBJ2-2,TRBV20-1,-,-,CSEGSSAVGELFF,TGCAGTGAAGGGTCTAGCGCGGTCGGGGAGCTGTTTTTT
TRBJ2-3,TRBV12-3/TRBV12-4,TRBD2,-,CASNQGRLAGGMADTQYF,TGTGCCAGCAATCAGGGTAGGCTAGCGGGGGGGATGGCAGATACGCAGTATTTT
TRBJ2-7,TRBV4-3,-,-,CASSQPSTGDEQYF,TGCGCCAGCAGCCAACCCTCGACAGGTGACGAGCAGTACTTC
TRBJ2-1,TRBV11-3,-,-,CASSSGVDNEQFF,TGTGCCAGCAGCTCAGGGGTGGACAATGAGCAGTTCTTC
TRBJ1-2,TRBV20-1,TRBD1,-,CSGGQGYGYTF,TGCAGTGGAGGACAGGGGTATGGCTACACCTTC
TRBJ2-3,TRBV24-1,-,-,CATRDPSTDTQYF,TGTGCCACCCGGGACCCAAGCACAGATACGCAGTATTTT